This T cell receptor beta chain was documented in a study of T cell responses to AZD1222 COVID-19 vaccine. Sequencing used immunoSEQ multiplex PCR; TCRdb keeps in-frame clones, though not all of them. The profile shows 150,000 or so clones, 92% of them singletons. Turning to this clone: Its target is unknown.

Whole-study results and caveats: Just a handful of AZD1222 recipients tested seropositive at baseline.

The V end lost 0 bases, the J end lost 0 bases, and 9 bases lay between the germline ends. Germline V CDR1 and CDR2: SQVTM, ANQGSEA. This CDR3 is built from 15 residues. The sequence was collected from an adult who received the AZD1222 COVID-19 vaccine. J is TRBJ2-4 and V is TRBV29-1; D gene unclear. The sequencing here drew on peripheral blood, taken 28 days after the second AZD1222 dose. This CDR3 reads CSVEDRRVAKNIQYF. CDR3 nucleotides: TGCAGCGTTGAAGATCGACGGGTAGCCAAAAACATTCAGTACTTC.